This entry is about one T cell receptor beta chain. Its target is not known. This CDR3 has 11 amino acids. Germline V gene lookup returns CDR1 SGHVS and CDR2 FQNEAQ. The V end lost 4 bases, the J end lost 3 bases, and 4 bases lay between the germline ends. Adolescents were screened for latent TB by skin test and IGRA. This record comes from a study of T cells in tuberculosis. The protocol was immunoSEQ multiplex PCR, while the TCRdb copy is restricted to in-frame clones and leaves out a portion. The repertoire holds 30,000 to 40,000 clones, approximately 89% seen once, with roughly 2.2% in the top ten. Study results and caveats: Shorter CDR3-alpha in active tuberculosis partly drove smaller distances.

This chain uses TRBV7-8 with TRBJ2-7; D is uncertain. The clonotype comes from a donor aged 10-29 years with latent tuberculosis or without tuberculosis infection. The sequenced sample consisted of PBMCs. The CDR3 reads CASSSHYEQYF. The CDR3 nucleotides are TGTGCCAGCAGCTCCCACTACGAGCAGTACTTC.